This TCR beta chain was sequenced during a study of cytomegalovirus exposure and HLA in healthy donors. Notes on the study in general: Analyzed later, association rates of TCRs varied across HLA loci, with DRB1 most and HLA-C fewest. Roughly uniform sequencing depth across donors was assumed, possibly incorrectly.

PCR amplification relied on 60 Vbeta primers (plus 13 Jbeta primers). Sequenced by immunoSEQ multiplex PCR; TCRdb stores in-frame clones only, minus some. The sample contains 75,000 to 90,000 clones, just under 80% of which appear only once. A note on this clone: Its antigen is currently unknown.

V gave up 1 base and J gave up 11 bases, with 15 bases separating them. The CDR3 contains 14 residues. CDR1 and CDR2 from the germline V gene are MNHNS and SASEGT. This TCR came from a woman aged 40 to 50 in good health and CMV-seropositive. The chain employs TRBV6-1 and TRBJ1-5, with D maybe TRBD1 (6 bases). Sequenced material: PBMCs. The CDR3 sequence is CASSEVGAGGSQHF. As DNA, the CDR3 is TGTGCCAGCAGTGAAGTGGGGGCCGGGGGGTCCCAGCATTTT.